This TCR beta chain came from a study of PD-L1 blockade in urothelial cancer. Study information: Individuals in the cohort had been given 0 to 3 earlier chemotherapy regimens.

Only in-frame clones appear in the TCRdb table, and some are missing; sequencing was by immunoSEQ multiplex PCR. This table has some 40,000 clones, about 88% appearing once. Time point of the sample: pretreatment peripheral blood. Looked up from germline, CDR1 is SGHNT and CDR2 is YYREEE (reference sequence). CDR3 length: 16 residues. V lost 3 bases and J 0 bases, leaving 10 bases between the germline ends. This receptor was identified in a donor aged 40 or older with urothelial cancer. The chain is built from TRBV5-4 and TRBJ2-6; D gene unclear. The material was PBMCs, obtained around atezolizumab (anti-PD-L1) treatment. This CDR3 is CASSSAASSGANVLTF. CDR3 sequence (DNA): TGTGCCAGCAGCTCGGCGGCGAGCTCTGGGGCCAACGTCCTGACTTTC. The full variable domain, in which reference TRBV5-4 and TRBJ2-6 provide the parts outside the CDR3, is ETGVTQSPTHLIKTRGQQVTLRCSSQSGHNTVSWYQQALGQGPQFIFQYYREEENGRGNFPPRFSGLQFPNYSSELNVNALELDDSALYLCASSSAASSGANVLTFGAGSRLTVL.